The rows below give T cell receptor beta chains drawn from one sample of a study of T cells in Graves' hyperthyroidism and ophthalmopathy. In TCRdb, the multiplex PCR reads were re-called with MiXCR into one record per CDR3 protein. The table includes nearly 750,000 distinct CDR3 sequences, roughly a third detected once. The source material was blood. These TCRs come from a woman aged 40 to 49 with Graves' hyperthyroidism. CDR3s include the opening cysteine and the closing phenylalanine or tryptophan. The order of the fields is CDR3 length, clone size, V gene, D gene, J gene, CDR3 protein, CDR3 DNA. The D gene is left open where the match is weak. Where a row states a size, it is once, few, many or the class of an expanded clone; other rows omit it.

cdr3_length: 14
clone_size: many
v_call: TRBV12-3/TRBV12-4
d_call: .
j_call: TRBJ1-3
cdr3_aa: CASSADGDGNTIYF
cdr3_nt: TGTGCCAGCAGCGCGGACGGGGATGGAAACACCATATATTTT

cdr3_length: 17
clone_size: .
v_call: TRBV7-9
d_call: TRBD2
j_call: TRBJ2-3
cdr3_aa: CASSPSPGLADTDTQYF
cdr3_nt: TGTGCCAGCAGCCCGTCACCCGGACTAGCGGACACAGATACGCAGTATTTT

cdr3_length: 14
clone_size: .
v_call: TRBV6-5
d_call: TRBD1
j_call: TRBJ1-1
cdr3_aa: CASRQTGVNTEAFF
cdr3_nt: TGTGCCAGCAGGCAAACAGGGGTCAACACTGAAGCTTTCTTT

cdr3_length: 16
clone_size: few
v_call: TRBV10-3
d_call: .
j_call: TRBJ2-3
cdr3_aa: CASSSGSGDGGDTQYF
cdr3_nt: TGTGCCTCCTCCTCGGGTAGCGGCGACGGGGGAGATACGCAGTATTTT

cdr3_length: 13
clone_size: many
v_call: TRBV7-2
d_call: .
j_call: TRBJ2-5
cdr3_aa: CASSLGSKETQYF
cdr3_nt: TGTGCCAGCAGCTTAGGAAGTAAAGAGACCCAGTACTTC

cdr3_length: 15
clone_size: few
v_call: TRBV6-5
d_call: TRBD1
j_call: TRBJ1-5
cdr3_aa: CASSPMTGGEQPQHF
cdr3_nt: TGTGCCAGCAGTCCTATGACAGGGGGGGAACAGCCCCAGCATTTT

cdr3_length: 13
clone_size: many
v_call: TRBV12-3/TRBV12-4
d_call: .
j_call: TRBJ2-5
cdr3_aa: CASRPAGGETQYF
cdr3_nt: TGTGCCAGCAGACCAGCCGGAGGGGAGACCCAGTACTTC

cdr3_length: 13
clone_size: few
v_call: TRBV5-1
d_call: .
j_call: TRBJ1-1
cdr3_aa: CASRGYRNTEAFF
cdr3_nt: TGCGCCAGCAGAGGGTACAGGAACACTGAAGCTTTCTTT

cdr3_length: 13
clone_size: many
v_call: TRBV2
d_call: .
j_call: TRBJ2-3
cdr3_aa: CASLDRLTDTQYF
cdr3_nt: TGTGCCAGCCTCGACAGACTCACAGATACGCAGTATTTT

cdr3_length: 15
clone_size: many
v_call: TRBV7-8
d_call: .
j_call: TRBJ1-4
cdr3_aa: CASSLDVDYQEKLFF
cdr3_nt: TGTGCCAGCAGCTTAGATGTGGATTATCAGGAAAAACTGTTTTTT

cdr3_length: 16
clone_size: many
v_call: TRBV2
d_call: .
j_call: TRBJ1-6
cdr3_aa: CASSSRTGASNSPLHF
cdr3_nt: TGTGCCAGCAGTTCCCGGACTGGCGCCAGTAATTCACCCCTCCACTTT

cdr3_length: 17
clone_size: .
v_call: TRBV7-6
d_call: .
j_call: TRBJ2-2
cdr3_aa: CASSLGPGRGNTGELFF
cdr3_nt: TGTGCCAGCAGCTTAGGTCCAGGTCGTGGTAACACCGGGGAGCTGTTTTTT

cdr3_length: 14
clone_size: few
v_call: TRBV12-3/TRBV12-4
d_call: .
j_call: TRBJ2-7
cdr3_aa: CASTPAAWTYGQYF
cdr3_nt: TGTGCCAGCACTCCAGCGGCTTGGACCTACGGGCAGTACTTC

cdr3_length: 14
clone_size: .
v_call: TRBV9
d_call: .
j_call: TRBJ1-6
cdr3_aa: CASSVEGGYSPLHF
cdr3_nt: TGTGCCAGCAGCGTAGAGGGGGGATATTCACCCCTCCACTTT

cdr3_length: 12
clone_size: many
v_call: TRBV29-1
d_call: .
j_call: TRBJ2-7
cdr3_aa: CSVVGSSYEQYF
cdr3_nt: TGCAGCGTTGTAGGGAGCTCCTACGAGCAGTACTTC

cdr3_length: 16
clone_size: .
v_call: TRBV7-6
d_call: .
j_call: TRBJ2-3
cdr3_aa: CASTPGPKGGTDTQYF
cdr3_nt: TGTGCCAGCACCCCGGGACCGAAAGGGGGCACAGATACGCAGTATTTT

cdr3_length: 16
clone_size: .
v_call: TRBV5-1
d_call: TRBD1
j_call: TRBJ1-2
cdr3_aa: CASSLSPGTGGYGYTF
cdr3_nt: TGCGCCAGCAGCTTGTCCCCAGGGACAGGGGGCTATGGCTACACCTTC

cdr3_length: 16
clone_size: few
v_call: TRBV9
d_call: TRBD1
j_call: TRBJ1-6
cdr3_aa: CASSVGTGGLNSPLHF
cdr3_nt: TGTGCCAGCAGCGTAGGAACAGGGGGCCTTAATTCACCCCTCCACTTT

cdr3_length: 17
clone_size: .
v_call: TRBV10-3
d_call: .
j_call: TRBJ2-7
cdr3_aa: CASSYTLAGATRYEQYF
cdr3_nt: TGTGCCAGCAGTTACACGTTGGCGGGGGCCACCAGGTACGAGCAGTACTTC

cdr3_length: 18
clone_size: .
v_call: TRBV4-1
d_call: TRBD2
j_call: TRBJ2-5
cdr3_aa: CASSQRAYLAGGRETQYF
cdr3_nt: TGCGCCAGCAGCCAAAGGGCGTACCTAGCGGGAGGTCGGGAGACCCAGTACTTC

cdr3_length: 12
clone_size: .
v_call: TRBV27
d_call: .
j_call: TRBJ2-7
cdr3_aa: CASGLGVYEQYF
cdr3_nt: TGTGCCAGCGGGTTGGGGGTATACGAGCAGTACTTC

cdr3_length: 12
clone_size: .
v_call: TRBV11-3
d_call: TRBD1
j_call: TRBJ1-1
cdr3_aa: CASSFGTGEAFF
cdr3_nt: TGTGCCAGCAGCTTTGGGACAGGTGAAGCTTTCTTT

cdr3_length: 15
clone_size: .
v_call: TRBV2
d_call: .
j_call: TRBJ1-2
cdr3_aa: CASSFGTETYYGYTF
cdr3_nt: TGTGCCAGCAGTTTTGGGACCGAAACTTACTATGGCTACACCTTC

cdr3_length: 13
clone_size: .
v_call: TRBV20-1
d_call: .
j_call: TRBJ2-3
cdr3_aa: CSALAGVGDTQYF
cdr3_nt: TGCAGTGCGTTGGCAGGTGTCGGAGATACGCAGTATTTT

cdr3_length: 13
clone_size: many
v_call: TRBV19
d_call: .
j_call: TRBJ1-5
cdr3_aa: CAGGGYDNQPQHF
cdr3_nt: TGTGCGGGCGGGGGGTACGACAATCAGCCCCAGCATTTT

cdr3_length: 14
clone_size: .
v_call: TRBV19
d_call: TRBD2
j_call: TRBJ2-7
cdr3_aa: CASSIGAGVYEQYF
cdr3_nt: TGTGCCAGTAGTATAGGAGCGGGGGTATACGAGCAGTACTTC

cdr3_length: 16
clone_size: .
v_call: TRBV7-8
d_call: TRBD1
j_call: TRBJ1-6
cdr3_aa: CASSQQGGYAGSPLHF
cdr3_nt: TGTGCCAGCAGCCAACAGGGGGGCTACGCTGGATCACCCCTCCACTTT

cdr3_length: 13
clone_size: .
v_call: TRBV20-1
d_call: TRBD2
j_call: TRBJ2-3
cdr3_aa: CSPAGGTGYTQYF
cdr3_nt: TGCAGCCCAGCGGGGGGGACGGGTTATACGCAGTATTTT

cdr3_length: 12
clone_size: .
v_call: TRBV20-1
d_call: .
j_call: TRBJ1-2
cdr3_aa: CSARDWDYGYTF
cdr3_nt: TGCAGTGCTAGAGATTGGGACTATGGCTACACCTTC

cdr3_length: 14
clone_size: few
v_call: TRBV28
d_call: .
j_call: TRBJ2-6
cdr3_aa: CASTPRAGANVLTF
cdr3_nt: TGTGCCAGCACCCCGCGGGCTGGGGCCAACGTCCTGACTTTC

cdr3_length: 16
clone_size: many
v_call: TRBV29-1
d_call: .
j_call: TRBJ2-2
cdr3_aa: CSVGDTGTANTGELFF
cdr3_nt: TGCAGCGTTGGTGATACGGGAACTGCGAACACCGGGGAGCTGTTTTTT

cdr3_length: 13
clone_size: few
v_call: TRBV3-1
d_call: .
j_call: TRBJ1-1
cdr3_aa: CASSQSVNTEAFF
cdr3_nt: TGTGCCAGCAGCCAATCGGTGAACACTGAAGCTTTCTTT

cdr3_length: 16
clone_size: .
v_call: TRBV12-3/TRBV12-4
d_call: .
j_call: TRBJ1-1
cdr3_aa: CASSVDGGLGTAEAFF
cdr3_nt: TGTGCCAGCAGCGTAGACGGGGGTCTGGGCACTGCTGAAGCTTTCTTT

cdr3_length: 12
clone_size: many
v_call: TRBV10-3
d_call: .
j_call: TRBJ1-5
cdr3_aa: CAISAGERPQHF
cdr3_nt: TGTGCCATCAGTGCCGGGGAAAGGCCCCAGCATTTT

cdr3_length: 15
clone_size: few
v_call: TRBV4-2
d_call: .
j_call: TRBJ2-2
cdr3_aa: CASSQAAANTGELFF
cdr3_nt: TGTGCCAGCAGCCAAGCCGCTGCGAACACCGGGGAGCTGTTTTTT

cdr3_length: 14
clone_size: .
v_call: TRBV4-3
d_call: TRBD1
j_call: TRBJ1-2
cdr3_aa: CASSQLSGGIGYTF
cdr3_nt: TGCGCCAGCAGCCAGTTGTCAGGGGGAATTGGCTACACCTTC

cdr3_length: 18
clone_size: many
v_call: TRBV15
d_call: .
j_call: TRBJ1-5
cdr3_aa: CATSSYGTLEGGNQPQHF
cdr3_nt: TGTGCCACCAGCAGTTACGGGACTCTCGAAGGGGGCAATCAGCCCCAGCATTTT

cdr3_length: 16
clone_size: few
v_call: TRBV12-3/TRBV12-4
d_call: .
j_call: TRBJ1-6
cdr3_aa: CASSLMFSGGYSPLHF
cdr3_nt: TGTGCCAGCAGTTTAATGTTTTCGGGGGGTTATTCACCCCTCCACTTT

cdr3_length: 15
clone_size: few
v_call: TRBV6-5
d_call: TRBD1
j_call: TRBJ1-2
cdr3_aa: CASSRPGQGSNGYTF
cdr3_nt: TGTGCCAGCAGTCGTCCGGGACAGGGTTCAAATGGCTACACCTTC

cdr3_length: 15
clone_size: many
v_call: TRBV10-3
d_call: TRBD1
j_call: TRBJ2-7
cdr3_aa: CAISDPTGDHYEQYF
cdr3_nt: TGTGCCATCAGTGACCCGACAGGGGACCACTACGAGCAGTACTTC

cdr3_length: 15
clone_size: .
v_call: TRBV20-1
d_call: .
j_call: TRBJ2-5
cdr3_aa: CSAREGGGAMETQYF
cdr3_nt: TGCAGTGCTAGAGAGGGGGGGGGGGCGATGGAGACCCAGTACTTC

cdr3_length: 15
clone_size: few
v_call: TRBV5-8
d_call: .
j_call: TRBJ1-1
cdr3_aa: CASSPFRGEMLKAFF
cdr3_nt: TGTGCCAGCAGCCCCTTTAGGGGGGAGATGTTGAAAGCTTTCTTT

cdr3_length: 14
clone_size: .
v_call: TRBV2
d_call: TRBD1
j_call: TRBJ1-6
cdr3_aa: CASGTTGSNSPLHF
cdr3_nt: TGTGCCAGCGGCACGACAGGGAGTAATTCACCCCTCCACTTT